This T cell receptor (beta chain) was documented in a study of shared clonotypes between healthy human individuals. Using immunoSEQ multiplex PCR, the repertoire was profiled, and TCRdb retains in-frame clones only, with some absent. The table lists around 1.1 million clones, approximately 80% of them singletons, with roughly 0.83% in the top ten. The V gene's germline CDR1 is SNHLY and CDR2 FYNNEI. The CDR3 consists of 13 residues. V dropped 5 bases and J dropped 2 bases, with 9 bases sitting between them. This clonotype was obtained from a man aged 18 to 29 in good health. Some clones in this sample may be carry-over from other donors' samples. The gene calls are TRBV2 and TRBJ1-2; D is ambiguous. The sequenced material came from memory CD4+ T cells from PBMCs. The subset denotes: CD45RA-negative fraction. CDR3 nucleotides: TGTGCCAGCAGTCAGATTCCCAACTATGGCTACACCTTC. Protein sequence: CASSQIPNYGYTF. The full variable domain, in which reference TRBV2 and TRBJ1-2 provide the parts outside the CDR3, is EPEVTQTPSHQVTQMGQEVILRCVPISNHLYFYWYRQILGQKVEFLVSFYNNEISEKSEIFDDQFSVERPDGSNFTLKIRSTKLEDSAMYFCASSQIPNYGYTFGSGTRLTVV.